The following is a T cell receptor beta chain sequence with its context. The data originate from a study of T cell responses to AZD1222 COVID-19 vaccine. TCRdb's copy holds only in-frame clones and misses some; the assay was immunoSEQ multiplex PCR. This table has about 90,000 clones, about 93% appearing once. Germline V CDR1 and CDR2: LNHDA, SQIVND (reference sequence). The CDR3 has 15 amino acids. V shed 3 bases and J 3 bases; nucleotides not matched to a gene: 7. The source is an adult in good health. V and J are TRBV19 and TRBJ2-5, with 7 bases fitting TRBD2. This material consisted of peripheral blood, taken on day 0 of MenACWY control vaccination. The CDR3 nucleotides read TGTGCCAGTAGTATCCAGGGAGGGTCGAAAGAGACCCAGTACTTC. Translation gives CASSIQGGSKETQYF.